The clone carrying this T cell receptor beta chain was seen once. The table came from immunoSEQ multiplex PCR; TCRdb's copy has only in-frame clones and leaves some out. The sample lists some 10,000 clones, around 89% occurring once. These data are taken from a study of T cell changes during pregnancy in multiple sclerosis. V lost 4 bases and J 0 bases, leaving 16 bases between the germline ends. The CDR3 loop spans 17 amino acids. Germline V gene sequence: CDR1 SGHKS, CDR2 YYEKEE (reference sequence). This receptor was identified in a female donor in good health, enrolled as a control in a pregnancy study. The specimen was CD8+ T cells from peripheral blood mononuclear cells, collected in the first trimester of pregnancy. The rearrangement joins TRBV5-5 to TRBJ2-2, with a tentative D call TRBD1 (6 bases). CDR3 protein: CASSGEQGISNTGELFF. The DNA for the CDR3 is TGTGCCAGCAGCGGAGAACAGGGAATTTCGAACACCGGGGAGCTGTTTTTT. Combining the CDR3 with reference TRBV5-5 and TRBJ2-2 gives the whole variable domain DAGVTQSPTHLIKTRGQQVTLRCSPISGHKSVSWYQQVLGQGPQFIFQYYEKEERGRGNFPDRFSARQFPNYSSELNVNALLLGDSALYLCASSGEQGISNTGELFFGEGSRLTVL.